These 23 T cell receptor beta chains came from one sample sequenced in a study of T cell changes during pregnancy in multiple sclerosis. The protocol was immunoSEQ multiplex PCR, while the TCRdb copy is restricted to in-frame clones and leaves out a portion. The repertoire consists of tens of thousands of clones, with approximately 90% occurring once and the leading ten covering 5.7%. The sample here was CD8+ T cells from peripheral blood mononuclear cells, taken before pregnancy. The receptors were gathered from a female donor with multiple sclerosis, enrolled in a pregnancy study.

This clone was seen once. The V call is TRBV29-1, the J call TRBJ2-7; 12 bases match TRBD2. This CDR3 has 15 amino acids. V gave up 4 bases and J gave up 3 bases; unmatched junction bases: 7. Per germline, CDR1 SQVTM and CDR2 ANQGSEA. The CDR3 DNA is TGCAGCGTTGCCCTCGGGACTAGCGGGTTCTACGAGCAGTACTTC. Amino acid sequence: CSVALGTSGFYEQYF.

The chain links TRBV19 to TRBJ2-4, with D possibly TRBD1 on 5 matching bases. V lost 1 base, J lost 2 bases, and 9 bases lay in between. The CDR3 loop spans 15 amino acids. CDR1 is LNHDA and CDR2 is SQIVND in the germline V gene (reference sequence). DNA for the CDR3: TGTGCCAGTAGTATAGCCCCAGGGCCCAAAAACATTCAGTACTTC. This translates into CASSIAPGPKNIQYF. The entire variable domain, with the rest obtained from reference TRBV19 and TRBJ2-4, is as follows: DGGITQSPKYLFRKEGQNVTLSCEQNLNHDAMYWYRQDPGQGLRLIYYSQIVNDFQKGDIAEGYSVSREKKESFPLTVTSAQKNPTAFYLCASSIAPGPKNIQYFGAGTRLSVL.

This clone appeared once. The chain couples TRBV19 to TRBJ2-1; tentative D call: TRBD2 (6 bases). The CDR3 loop spans 15 amino acids. V lost 3 bases and J lost 7, with 16 bases in between. CDR1 and CDR2 from the germline V gene are LNHDA and SQIVND (reference sequence). This CDR3 reads CASSIEGSGVNEQFF. CDR3 DNA sequence: TGTGCCAGTAGTATTGAGGGTTCGGGGGTTAATGAGCAGTTCTTC.

V is TRBV4-2 and J is TRBJ2-7; 13 nucleotides agree with TRBD2. This CDR3 has 17 residues. CDR1 is LGHNA, CDR2 YNFKEQ, per germline. Trimming took 4 bases from V and 3 from J; bases not matched to a gene: 9. CDR3 nucleotides: TGTGCCAGCAGCCCTGGACTAGCGGGAGTAGGAGACTACGAGCAGTACTTC. This encodes CASSPGLAGVGDYEQYF.

The chain couples TRBV7-9 to TRBJ1-5; 7 positions agree with TRBD1. The CDR3 contains 16 residues. Per the germline V gene, CDR1 is SEHNR and CDR2 is FQNEAQ (reference sequence). The trim removed 5 bases at V and 0 bases at J, leaving 7 bases unmatched. The CDR3 nucleotides read TGTGCCAGCAGCCTAGGGACAGACTATAGCAATCAGCCCCAGCATTTT. This codes for CASSLGTDYSNQPQHF.

A single count supports this clone. The chain is built from TRBV5-5 and TRBJ1-2; D is undetermined. This CDR3 is built from 13 residues. Germline-derived CDR1 and CDR2 are SGHKS and YYEKEE (reference sequence). Trimming took off 4 bases at V and 5 bases at J, with 12 bases between the two ends. The CDR3 nucleotides read TGTGCCAGCAGCCCCGAGTATACGTATGGCTACACCTTC. This codes for CASSPEYTYGYTF.

This chain connects TRBV9 to TRBJ2-3; D may be TRBD2 (7 bases). CDR1 and CDR2 from the germline V gene are SGDLS and YYNGEE. This CDR3 has 16 residues. Trimming removed 4 bases from V and 6 bases from J, with 21 bases in between. The CDR3 loop reads CASSPLGGAVPDTQYF. For the CDR3, the DNA is TGTGCCAGCAGCCCCTTGGGGGGGGCGGTTCCGGATACGCAGTATTTT.

This rearrangement joins TRBV5-4 to TRBJ1-3; D gene unclear. The germline V gene has CDR1 SGHNT and CDR2 YYREEE (reference sequence). The ends were cut back, 4 bases at V and 2 bases at J, with 4 bases in the middle. The CDR3 runs to 12 residues. The CDR3 region has the DNA TGTGCCAGCAGCGGCCCTGGAAACACCATATATTTT. It is translated as CASSGPGNTIYF. Full variable domain (outside the CDR3, taken from reference TRBV5-4 and TRBJ1-3): ETGVTQSPTHLIKTRGQQVTLRCSSQSGHNTVSWYQQALGQGPQFIFQYYREEENGRGNFPPRFSGLQFPNYSSELNVNALELDDSALYLCASSGPGNTIYFGEGSWLTVV.

To note about this clone: The sample holds other DNA sequences that translate to the same CDR3. The chain couples TRBV7-7 to TRBJ2-1; D may be TRBD2 (6 bases). V was clipped by 1 base and J by 0 bases, with 7 bases between them. The CDR3 length is 15 residues. Germline V gives CDR1 SSHAT, CDR2 FNYEAQ (reference sequence). The CDR3 protein is CASSLVGGSYNEQFF. CDR3 nucleotides: TGTGCCAGCAGCTTAGTGGGGGGCTCCTACAATGAGCAGTTCTTC.

The CDR3 DNA reads as TGTGCCAGCAGCGTCGGTCTAGCGGGGTCAGATACGCAGTATTTT. It codes for CASSVGLAGSDTQYF. The chain links TRBV9 to TRBJ2-3, with 9 bases aligning to TRBD2. Germline CDR1 is SGDLS and CDR2 is YYNGEE. The V gene end was trimmed by 2 bases and the J gene end by 4 bases; junction bases not matched to a gene: 5. The CDR3 extends over 15 amino acids.

This sequence joins TRBV9 and TRBJ2-2; no firm D call. The CDR3 sequence is 17 residues long. Trimming took off 0 bases at V and 0 bases at J, with 12 bases between the two ends. CDR1 SGDLS and CDR2 YYNGEE come from the germline V gene. CDR3 sequence: CASSVGRGAPNTGELFF. The CDR3 DNA reads as TGTGCCAGCAGCGTAGGGAGAGGAGCTCCGAACACCGGGGAGCTGTTTTTT.

A single count supports this clone. The chain employs TRBV14 and TRBJ2-5, with D perhaps matching TRBD1 (6 bases). In germline, CDR1 is SGHDN, CDR2 FVKESK. The CDR3 is made up of 16 amino acids. Trimming shortened V by 2 bases and J by 0 bases, and 13 bases separated the two germline ends. CDR3 protein: CASSQFFQGNQETQYF. CDR3 bases: TGTGCCAGCAGCCAATTTTTTCAGGGGAACCAAGAGACCCAGTACTTC.

The chain uses TRBV6-5 and TRBJ2-3, with unresolved D. There are 13 residues in the CDR3. Germline CDR1 and CDR2: MNHEY and SVGAGI. Trimming shortened V by 4 bases and J by 2 bases, and 7 bases separated the two germline ends. In nucleotides, the CDR3 is TGTGCCAGCAGTTTCTTTTCCACAGATACGCAGTATTTT. Translating gives CASSFFSTDTQYF.

The chain uses TRBV9 and TRBJ2-1; weak D call: TRBD2 (6 bases). Trimming stripped 3 bases from V and 0 bases from J, with 13 bases between. The CDR3 covers 16 residues. CDR1 and CDR2 from the germline V gene are SGDLS and YYNGEE. As DNA, the CDR3 is TGTGCCAGCAGCGGTAGCGGCAGACTCTCCTACAATGAGCAGTTCTTC. Protein sequence: CASSGSGRLSYNEQFF.

This clone was observed a few times. The rearrangement joins TRBV6-1 to TRBJ1-2; 8 nucleotides agree with TRBD1. The ends lost 1 base at V and 0 bases at J; junction bases unmatched: 7. Looked up from germline, CDR1 is MNHNS and CDR2 is SASEGT. This CDR3 is 17 amino acids long. CDR3 sequence: CASSEGFRTGPNYGYTF. The DNA of the CDR3 is TGTGCCAGCAGTGAAGGTTTTAGGACAGGGCCTAACTATGGCTACACCTTC.

This clone was seen only once. The chain carries TRBV27 and TRBJ2-2; TRBD2 agrees at 7 bases. Germline CDR1 is MNHEY and CDR2 is SMNVEV (reference sequence). V was clipped by 2 bases and J by 7 bases; unmatched bases: 1. This CDR3 is 13 amino acids long. CDR3 nucleotides: TGTGCCAGCAGTTTAGAGCGGGGCGGGGAGCTGTTTTTT. Its translation: CASSLERGGELFF.

The CDR3 bases are TGTGCCAGCAGTTACTCGAGGGTGGGAAACACTGAAGCTTTCTTT. Translating it yields CASSYSRVGNTEAFF. This chain joins TRBV6-5 and TRBJ1-1; D is ambiguous. The CDR3 covers 15 residues. The germline V gene has CDR1 MNHEY and CDR2 SVGAGI. Trimming shortened V by 0 bases and J by 2 bases, and 10 bases separated the two germline ends.

This clone showed up just once. This chain connects TRBV11-1 to TRBJ2-7; 7 positions match TRBD1. The CDR3 has 13 amino acids. The ends lost 6 bases at V and 6 bases at J; junction bases unmatched: 8. CDR1 and CDR2 from the germline V gene are SGHAT and FQDESV (reference sequence). Written as DNA, the CDR3 is TGTGCCAGCAGTTCTAGGACAGGACTCGAGCAGTACTTC. Its protein product is CASSSRTGLEQYF.

Only one count was recorded for this clone. The chain joins TRBV27 to TRBJ2-7; D may be TRBD1 (5 bases). V dropped 3 bases and J dropped 3 bases, with 12 bases sitting between them. CDR3 size: 14 residues. Germline-derived CDR1 and CDR2 are MNHEY and SMNVEV (reference sequence). Here the CDR3 reads CASSFYLGDYEQYF. The CDR3 region has the DNA TGTGCCAGCAGTTTCTATTTAGGGGACTACGAGCAGTACTTC.

Written as DNA, the CDR3 is TGCAGCGTTCGTGGGGGACTACCCCACTCCTACGAGCAGTACTTC. Its protein is CSVRGGLPHSYEQYF. V usage is TRBV29-1 and J usage is TRBJ2-7; 7 bases map to TRBD2. V was pared by 5 bases and J by 0 bases, with 10 bases of the junction left unmatched. The V gene's germline CDR1 is SQVTM and CDR2 ANQGSEA. CDR3 length equals 15 residues.

The V call is TRBV5-1, the J call TRBJ2-2; 7 nucleotides agree with TRBD1. From germline, CDR1 is SGHRS and CDR2 YFSETQ. The CDR3 extends over 17 amino acids. After removal of 0 bases from V and 0 bases from J, the junction contained 5 bases not matched to a gene. The CDR3 protein is CASSLATGATNTGELFF. Here the CDR3 DNA reads TGCGCCAGCAGCTTGGCCACAGGGGCGACGAACACCGGGGAGCTGTTTTTT.

The V and J genes are TRBV27 and TRBJ2-2, with 14 positions matching TRBD2. This CDR3 contains 16 residues. Germline values: CDR1 MNHEY, CDR2 SMNVEV (reference sequence). After removal of 6 bases from V and 9 bases from J, the junction contained 9 bases not matched to a gene. In DNA form, the CDR3 reads TGTGCCAGCAGCCCGACTAGCGGGGGGGCCTGGTGGGAGCTGTTTTTT. It encodes CASSPTSGGAWWELFF.

The rearrangement uses TRBV6-1 and TRBJ2-7; 10 bases align to TRBD2. Trimming cost V 2 bases and J 2 bases; bases outside gene matches: 0. The CDR3 totals 14 residues. Per germline, CDR1 MNHNS and CDR2 SASEGT. DNA of the CDR3: TGTGCCAGCAGTGAACTAGCGGGAGCCTACGAGCAGTACTTC. Protein: CASSELAGAYEQYF.